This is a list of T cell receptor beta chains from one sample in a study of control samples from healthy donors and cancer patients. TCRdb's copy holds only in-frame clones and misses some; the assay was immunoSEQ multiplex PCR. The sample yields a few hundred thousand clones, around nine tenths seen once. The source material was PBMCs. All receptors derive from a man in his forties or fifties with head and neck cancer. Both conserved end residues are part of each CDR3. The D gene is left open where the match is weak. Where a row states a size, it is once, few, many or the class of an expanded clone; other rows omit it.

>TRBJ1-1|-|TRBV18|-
CASSPQGNTEAFF
TGTGCCAGCTCACCACAGGGGAACACTGAAGCTTTCTTT
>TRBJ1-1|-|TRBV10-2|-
CASVGTHETPTEAFF
TGCGCCAGCGTAGGGACCCACGAAACCCCGACTGAAGCTTTCTTT
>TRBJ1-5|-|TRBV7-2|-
CASSLQPGLRTAQHF
TGTGCCAGCAGCTTACAACCGGGACTCAGGACCGCCCAGCATTTT
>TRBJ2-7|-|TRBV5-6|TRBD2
CASSPLLAGGFYEQYF
TGTGCCAGCAGCCCGTTACTAGCGGGGGGATTCTACGAGCAGTACTTC
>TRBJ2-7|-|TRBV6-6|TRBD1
CASTGTGFYEQYF
TGTGCCAGCACCGGGACAGGGTTCTACGAGCAGTACTTC
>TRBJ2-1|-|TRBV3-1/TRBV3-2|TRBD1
CASSPIRTGGNNEQFF
TGTGCCAGCAGCCCAATCAGGACAGGGGGCAACAATGAGCAGTTCTTC
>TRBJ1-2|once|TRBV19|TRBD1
CASTAAQGKGYTF
TGTGCCAGTACCGCCGCACAGGGGAAGGGCTACACCTTC
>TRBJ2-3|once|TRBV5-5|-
CASSFWGDTQYF
TGTGCCAGCAGCTTTTGGGGAGATACGCAGTATTTT
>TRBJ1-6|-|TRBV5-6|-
CASSLEPLSGPLHF
TGTGCCAGCAGCTTGGAACCCTTGAGCGGACCCCTCCACTTT
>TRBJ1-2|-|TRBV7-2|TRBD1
CASSSGTGTGVIYGYTF
TGTGCCAGCAGCTCCGGAACCGGGACAGGGGTGATCTATGGCTACACCTTC
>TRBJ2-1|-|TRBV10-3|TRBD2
CAISLAGDYNEQFF
TGTGCCATCAGTCTAGCGGGGGATTACAATGAGCAGTTCTTC
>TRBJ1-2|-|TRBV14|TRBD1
CASSQWDRGNGYTF
TGTGCCAGCAGCCAATGGGACAGAGGAAATGGCTACACCTTC
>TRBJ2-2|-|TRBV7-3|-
CASSPRTGELFF
TGTGCCAGCAGCCCAAGAACCGGGGAGCTGTTTTTT
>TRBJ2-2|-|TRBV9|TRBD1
CASSRTTGEAGELFF
TGTGCCAGCAGCCGCACGACAGGGGAGGCCGGGGAGCTGTTTTTT
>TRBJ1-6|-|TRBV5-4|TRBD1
CASSWVTGNNSPLHF
TGTGCCAGCAGCTGGGTGACAGGGAATAATTCACCCCTCCACTTT
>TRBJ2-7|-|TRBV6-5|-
CASSYSGGKGRDEQYF
TGTGCCAGCAGTTACTCTGGGGGTAAGGGCCGCGACGAGCAGTACTTC
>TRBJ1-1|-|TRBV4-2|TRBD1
CASSPWTGPEQTGNTEAFF
TGTGCCAGCAGCCCATGGACAGGCCCGGAACAAACCGGGAACACTGAAGCTTTCTTT
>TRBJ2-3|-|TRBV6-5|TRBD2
CASSTGLGGDTQYF
TGTGCCAGCAGTACCGGACTGGGAGGGGATACGCAGTATTTT
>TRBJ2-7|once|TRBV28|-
CASSFISSYEQYF
TGTGCCAGCAGTTTCATTAGCTCCTACGAGCAGTACTTC
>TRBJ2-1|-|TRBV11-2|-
CASTSLGGKGNEQFF
TGTGCCAGCACATCCTTGGGGGGAAAGGGGAATGAGCAGTTCTTC
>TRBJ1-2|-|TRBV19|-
CASIRGDYGYTF
TGTGCCAGTATCAGGGGCGACTATGGCTACACCTTC
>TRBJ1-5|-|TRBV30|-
CAWSPGLDQPQHF
TGTGCCTGGAGCCCCGGGCTGGATCAGCCCCAGCATTTT
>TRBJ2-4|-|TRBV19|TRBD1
CASSTDRGRLNIQYF
TGTGCCAGTAGTACCGACAGGGGGCGATTAAACATTCAGTACTTC
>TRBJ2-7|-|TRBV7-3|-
CASSFSPTGIEQYF
TGTGCCAGCAGCTTTAGTCCGACAGGTATCGAGCAGTACTTC
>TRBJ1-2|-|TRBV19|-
CASRKQAAYGYTF
TGTGCCAGTAGAAAACAGGCGGCCTATGGCTACACCTTC
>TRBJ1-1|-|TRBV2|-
CASSEFAGPRAFF
TGTGCCAGCAGTGAGTTCGCCGGACCGAGAGCTTTCTTT
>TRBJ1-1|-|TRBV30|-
CAWSVGTAIPFRVPAFF
TGTGCCTGGAGTGTAGGGACCGCCATCCCATTTAGGGTTCCAGCTTTCTTT
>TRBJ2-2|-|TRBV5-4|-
CASSLMNGELFF
TGTGCCAGCAGCTTGATGAACGGGGAGCTGTTTTTT
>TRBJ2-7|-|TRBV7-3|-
CASSLGDGYEQYF
TGTGCCAGCAGCTTGGGGGACGGCTACGAGCAGTACTTC
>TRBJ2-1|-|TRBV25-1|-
CASRESRPSYNEQFF
TGTGCCAGCAGGGAGTCCCGTCCCTCCTACAATGAGCAGTTCTTC
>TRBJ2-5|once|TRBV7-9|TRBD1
CASSLEGTGRETQYF
TGTGCCAGCAGCTTGGAAGGGACAGGGCGAGAGACCCAGTACTTC
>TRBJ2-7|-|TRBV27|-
CASSPIIRGDSYEQYF
TGTGCCAGCAGTCCCATTATTCGGGGCGACTCCTACGAGCAGTACTTC
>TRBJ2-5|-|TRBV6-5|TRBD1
CASLQGAGETQYF
TGTGCCAGCCTCCAGGGGGCAGGAGAGACCCAGTACTTC
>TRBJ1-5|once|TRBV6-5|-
CASRIGGTSNQPQHF
TGTGCCAGCAGGATCGGGGGGACCAGCAATCAGCCCCAGCATTTT
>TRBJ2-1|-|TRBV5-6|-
CASSLGAGAGFNEQFF
TGTGCCAGCAGCTTGGGGGCGGGCGCAGGGTTCAATGAGCAGTTCTTC
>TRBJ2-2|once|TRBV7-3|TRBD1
CASSQQGPGTGELFF
TGTGCCAGCAGCCAACAGGGGCCGGGCACCGGGGAGCTGTTTTTT
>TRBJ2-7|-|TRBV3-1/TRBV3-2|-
CASSPLEGRTPYEQYF
TGTGCCAGCAGCCCCCTTGAGGGCCGCACTCCCTACGAGCAGTACTTC